Listed below are T cell receptor beta chains from one sample, sequenced in a study of cytomegalovirus exposure and HLA in healthy donors. Profiling relied on immunoSEQ multiplex PCR, and the TCRdb table lists in-frame clones only, not all of them. The sample holds about 25,000 clones. Sequencing was carried out using PBMCs. These receptors all stem from a male donor in good health and CMV-seropositive. CDR3s include the opening cysteine and the closing phenylalanine or tryptophan. Fields, in order: J gene, V gene, D gene, CDR3 DNA, CDR3 protein. A D gene is named only where the DNA matches it firmly.

J: TRBJ2-7
V: TRBV27
D: -
DNA: TGTGCCAGCAGCCTAGGACACCAATACGAGCAGTACTTC
CDR3: CASSLGHQYEQYF

J: TRBJ2-7
V: TRBV5-6
D: -
DNA: TGTGCCAGCAGGAACCAGAAAAATCCCTACGAGCAGTACTTC
CDR3: CASRNQKNPYEQYF

J: TRBJ1-2
V: TRBV28
D: -
DNA: TGTGCCAGCAGTTTAGGGGGGAACTATGGCTACACCTTC
CDR3: CASSLGGNYGYTF

J: TRBJ2-7
V: TRBV10-3
D: -
DNA: TGTGCCATCAGCCAGATGACCGGAAGGGGCTCCTACGAGCAGTACTTC
CDR3: CAISQMTGRGSYEQYF

J: TRBJ2-5
V: TRBV29-1
D: TRBD1
DNA: TGCAGCGTTGACGGACAGGGGGCGGAGACCCAGTACTTC
CDR3: CSVDGQGAETQYF

J: TRBJ1-1
V: TRBV5-1
D: TRBD1
DNA: TGCGCCAGCAGCACCGGACAGGGGTGGACTGAAGCTTTCTTT
CDR3: CASSTGQGWTEAFF

J: TRBJ2-7
V: TRBV9
D: -
DNA: TGTGCCAGCAGCGTAGGACTGGGGCCAGGGAACTACGAGCAGTACTTC
CDR3: CASSVGLGPGNYEQYF

J: TRBJ2-7
V: TRBV30
D: -
DNA: TGTGCCGGGAGTGTAATGATAGACTCTTCCTACGAGCAGTACTTC
CDR3: CAGSVMIDSSYEQYF

J: TRBJ1-3
V: TRBV30
D: -
DNA: TGTGCCTGGGGCAGGGCGGACACCATATATTTT
CDR3: CAWGRADTIYF

J: TRBJ2-1
V: TRBV21-1
D: -
DNA: TGTGCCAGCAGCAAAGGGACAGCAAAGGATGAGCAGTTCTTC
CDR3: CASSKGTAKDEQFF

J: TRBJ2-5
V: TRBV30
D: -
DNA: TGTGCCTGGAGTGTGGAGGAGACCCAGTACTTC
CDR3: CAWSVEETQYF

J: TRBJ2-1
V: TRBV28
D: TRBD2
DNA: TGTGCCAGCAGTGTCGGACTAGCGGAATACAATGAGCAGTTCTTC
CDR3: CASSVGLAEYNEQFF

J: TRBJ2-7
V: TRBV9
D: TRBD1
DNA: TGTGCCAGCAGCTTCGGGACAGGGGGCTACGAGCAGTACTTC
CDR3: CASSFGTGGYEQYF

J: TRBJ2-7
V: TRBV30
D: TRBD1
DNA: TGTGCCTGGAGTGTAGCCGGGACAGGGGGCTCCGAGCAGTACTTC
CDR3: CAWSVAGTGGSEQYF

J: TRBJ1-4
V: TRBV6-5
D: -
DNA: TGTGCCAGCAGTTACTCTGTAGGGCAGGGTGGGGAAAAACTGTTTTTT
CDR3: CASSYSVGQGGEKLFF